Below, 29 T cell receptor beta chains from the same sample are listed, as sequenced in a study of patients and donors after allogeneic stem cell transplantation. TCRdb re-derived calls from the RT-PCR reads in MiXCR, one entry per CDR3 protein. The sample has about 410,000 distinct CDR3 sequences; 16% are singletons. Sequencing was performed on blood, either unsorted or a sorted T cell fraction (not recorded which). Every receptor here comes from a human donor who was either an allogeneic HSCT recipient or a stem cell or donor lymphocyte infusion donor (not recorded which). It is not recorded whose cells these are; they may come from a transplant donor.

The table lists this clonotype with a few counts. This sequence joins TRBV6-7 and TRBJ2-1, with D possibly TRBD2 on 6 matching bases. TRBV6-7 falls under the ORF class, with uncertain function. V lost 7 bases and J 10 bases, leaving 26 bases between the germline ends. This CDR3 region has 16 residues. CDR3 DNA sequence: TGTGCCAGCAATGGCCTGTGGAGTAGCGGCCTCAGGGAGCAGTTCTTC. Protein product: CASNGLWSSGLREQFF.

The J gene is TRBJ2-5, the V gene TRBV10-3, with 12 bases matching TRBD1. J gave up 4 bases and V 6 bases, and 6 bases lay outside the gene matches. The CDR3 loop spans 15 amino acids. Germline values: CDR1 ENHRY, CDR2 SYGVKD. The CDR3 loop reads CAIRSGTGGPETQYF. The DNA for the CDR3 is TGTGCCATCAGGTCCGGGACAGGGGGCCCAGAGACCCAGTACTTC.

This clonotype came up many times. The CDR3 DNA is TGTGCCAGCAGCCTAGGGCACACCTACGAGCAGTACTTC. Protein: CASSLGHTYEQYF. This chain connects TRBV27 to TRBJ2-7; D remains ambiguous. Per the germline V gene, CDR1 is MNHEY and CDR2 is SMNVEV (reference sequence). Trimming removed 6 bases at V and 2 bases at J, with 11 bases between. This CDR3 spans 13 amino acids.

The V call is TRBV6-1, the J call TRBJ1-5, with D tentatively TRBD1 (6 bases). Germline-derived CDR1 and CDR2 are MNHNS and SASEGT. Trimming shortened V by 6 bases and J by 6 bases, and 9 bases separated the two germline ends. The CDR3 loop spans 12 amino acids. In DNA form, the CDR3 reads TGTGCCAGCAGACTCAGGGGTCAGCCCCAGCATTTT. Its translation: CASRLRGQPQHF.

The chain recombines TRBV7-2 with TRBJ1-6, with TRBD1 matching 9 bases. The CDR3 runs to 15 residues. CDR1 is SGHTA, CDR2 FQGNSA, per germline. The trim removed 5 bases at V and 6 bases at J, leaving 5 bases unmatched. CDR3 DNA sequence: TGTGCCAGCAGCACCAGACAGGGGGTTAATTCACCCCTCCACTTT. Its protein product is CASSTRQGVNSPLHF.

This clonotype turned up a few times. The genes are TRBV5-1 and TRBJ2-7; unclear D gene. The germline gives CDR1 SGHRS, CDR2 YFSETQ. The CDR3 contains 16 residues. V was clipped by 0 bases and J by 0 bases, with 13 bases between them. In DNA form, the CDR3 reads TGCGCCAGCAGCTTGGGTCAAACAATAACCTCCTACGAGCAGTACTTC. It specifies CASSLGQTITSYEQYF.

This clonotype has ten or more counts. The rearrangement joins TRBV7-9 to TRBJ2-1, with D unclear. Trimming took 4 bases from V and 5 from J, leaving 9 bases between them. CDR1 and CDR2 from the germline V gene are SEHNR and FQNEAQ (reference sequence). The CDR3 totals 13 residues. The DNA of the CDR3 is TGTGCCAGCAGCTCTCGACCAGACAATGAGCAGTTCTTC. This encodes CASSSRPDNEQFF.

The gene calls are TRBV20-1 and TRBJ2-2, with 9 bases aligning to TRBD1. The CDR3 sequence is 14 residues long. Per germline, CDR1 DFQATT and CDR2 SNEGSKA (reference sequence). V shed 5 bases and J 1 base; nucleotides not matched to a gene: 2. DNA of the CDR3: TGCAGTGCTTGGGACAGGGAGAACACCGGGGAGCTGTTTTTT. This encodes CSAWDRENTGELFF.

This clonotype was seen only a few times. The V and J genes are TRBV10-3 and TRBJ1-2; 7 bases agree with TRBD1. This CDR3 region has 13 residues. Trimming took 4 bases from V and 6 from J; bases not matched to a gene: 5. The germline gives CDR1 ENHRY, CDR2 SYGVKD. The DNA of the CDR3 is TGTGCCATCAGTGGACAGGGAGTAGATGGCTACACCTTC. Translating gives CAISGQGVDGYTF.

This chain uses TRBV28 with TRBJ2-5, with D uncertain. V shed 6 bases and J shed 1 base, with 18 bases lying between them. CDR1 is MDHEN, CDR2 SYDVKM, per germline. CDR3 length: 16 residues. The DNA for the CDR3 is TGTGCCAGCAGAGCACCACCTCGGTCGGCCCAAGAGACCCAGTACTTC. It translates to CASRAPPRSAQETQYF.

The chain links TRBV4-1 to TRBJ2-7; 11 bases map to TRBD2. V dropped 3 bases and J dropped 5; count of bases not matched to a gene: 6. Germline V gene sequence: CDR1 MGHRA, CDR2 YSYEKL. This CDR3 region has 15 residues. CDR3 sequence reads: CASSHQLAGVNEQYF. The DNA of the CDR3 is TGCGCCAGCAGCCATCAACTAGCGGGGGTGAACGAGCAGTACTTC.

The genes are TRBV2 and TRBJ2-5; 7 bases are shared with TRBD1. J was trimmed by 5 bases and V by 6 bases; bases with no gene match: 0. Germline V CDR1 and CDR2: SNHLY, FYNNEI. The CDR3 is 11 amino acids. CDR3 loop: CASRQGETQYF. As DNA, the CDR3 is TGTGCCAGCAGACAGGGGGAGACCCAGTACTTC.

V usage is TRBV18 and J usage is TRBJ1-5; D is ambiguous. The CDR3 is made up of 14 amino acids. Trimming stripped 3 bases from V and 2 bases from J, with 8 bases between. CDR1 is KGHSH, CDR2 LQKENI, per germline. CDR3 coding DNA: TGTGCCAGCTCACCTCTGAGGGGCAATCAGCCCCAGCATTTT. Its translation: CASSPLRGNQPQHF.

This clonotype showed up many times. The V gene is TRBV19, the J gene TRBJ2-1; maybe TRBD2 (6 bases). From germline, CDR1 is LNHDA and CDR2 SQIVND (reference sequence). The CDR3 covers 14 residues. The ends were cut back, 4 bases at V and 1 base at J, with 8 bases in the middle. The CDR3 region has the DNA TGTGCCAGTAGTAATGCGGGATCCTACAATGAGCAGTTCTTC. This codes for CASSNAGSYNEQFF.

The CDR3: CASSVDRRGRGTGELFF. As DNA, the CDR3 is TGTGCCAGCAGCGTAGATCGTCGGGGGAGAGGCACCGGGGAGCTGTTTTTT. This chain connects TRBV9 to TRBJ2-2; weak D call: TRBD2 (6 bases). The CDR3 runs 17 residues. The V gene lost 0 bases and the J gene lost 4 bases, with 16 bases spanning the gap. Germline loops: CDR1 SGDLS, CDR2 YYNGEE.

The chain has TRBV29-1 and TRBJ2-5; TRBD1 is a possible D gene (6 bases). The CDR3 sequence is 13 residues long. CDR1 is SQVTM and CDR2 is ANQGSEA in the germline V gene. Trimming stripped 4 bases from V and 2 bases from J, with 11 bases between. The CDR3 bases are TGCAGCGTTGTGCAGGGGCGTCAAGAGACCCAGTACTTC. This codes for CSVVQGRQETQYF.

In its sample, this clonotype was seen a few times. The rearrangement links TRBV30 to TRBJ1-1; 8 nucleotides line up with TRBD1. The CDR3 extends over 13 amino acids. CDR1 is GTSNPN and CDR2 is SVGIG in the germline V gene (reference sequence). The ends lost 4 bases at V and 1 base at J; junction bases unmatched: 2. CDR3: CAWNQGANTEAFF. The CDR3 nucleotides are TGTGCCTGGAATCAGGGGGCGAACACTGAAGCTTTCTTT.

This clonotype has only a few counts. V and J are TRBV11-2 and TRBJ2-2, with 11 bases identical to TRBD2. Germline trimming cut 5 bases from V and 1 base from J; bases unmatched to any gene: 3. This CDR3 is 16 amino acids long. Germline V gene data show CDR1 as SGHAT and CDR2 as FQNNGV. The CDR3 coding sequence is TGTGCCAGCAGCGCCGGGACTAGCGGGAACACCGGGGAGCTGTTTTTT. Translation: CASSAGTSGNTGELFF.

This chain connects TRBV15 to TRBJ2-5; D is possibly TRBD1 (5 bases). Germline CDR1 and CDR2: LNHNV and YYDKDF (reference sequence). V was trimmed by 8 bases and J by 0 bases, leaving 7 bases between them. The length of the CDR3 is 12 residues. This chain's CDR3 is CATRQNQETQYF. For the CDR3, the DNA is TGTGCCACCCGACAGAACCAAGAGACCCAGTACTTC.

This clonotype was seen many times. CDR3 coding DNA: TGTGCCAGCAGACGAACTACACCCCCGTTCGAGCAGTACTTC. The encoded protein is CASRRTTPPFEQYF. V usage is TRBV3-1 and J usage is TRBJ2-7; D remains ambiguous. Looked up from germline, CDR1 is LGHDT and CDR2 is YNNKEL (reference sequence). This CDR3 is 14 amino acids long. The germline V and J ends were trimmed by 6 bases and 6 bases, with 18 bases remaining between them.

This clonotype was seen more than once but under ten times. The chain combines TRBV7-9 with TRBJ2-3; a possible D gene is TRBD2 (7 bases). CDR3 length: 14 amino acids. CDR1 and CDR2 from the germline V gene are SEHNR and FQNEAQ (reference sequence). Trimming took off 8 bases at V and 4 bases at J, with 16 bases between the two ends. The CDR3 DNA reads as TGTGCCAGCTCCTGGGGGCTAGCGGCAGATACGCAGTATTTT. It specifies CASSWGLAADTQYF.

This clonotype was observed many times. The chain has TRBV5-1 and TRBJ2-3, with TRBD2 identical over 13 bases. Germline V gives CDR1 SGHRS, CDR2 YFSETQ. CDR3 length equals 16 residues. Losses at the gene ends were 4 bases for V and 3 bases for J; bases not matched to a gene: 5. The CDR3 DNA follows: TGCGCCAGCAGCCTAGGACTAGCGGGAGAGACAGATACGCAGTATTTT. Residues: CASSLGLAGETDTQYF.

The CDR3 protein is CASSRGGGNEKLFF. CDR3 coding DNA: TGTGCCAGCAGCAGGGGCGGCGGTAATGAAAAACTGTTTTTT. The V and J genes are TRBV6-1 and TRBJ1-4; tentative D call: TRBD1 (6 bases). V lost 6 bases and J 4 bases, leaving 12 bases between the germline ends. CDR3 size: 14 residues. In germline, CDR1 is MNHNS, CDR2 SASEGT.

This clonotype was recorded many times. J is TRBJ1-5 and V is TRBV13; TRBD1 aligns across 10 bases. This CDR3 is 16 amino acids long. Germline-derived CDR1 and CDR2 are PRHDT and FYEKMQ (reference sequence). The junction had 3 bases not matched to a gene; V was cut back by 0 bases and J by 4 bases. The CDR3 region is CASSLGLGQGNQPQHF. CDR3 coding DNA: TGTGCCAGCAGCTTAGGCCTGGGACAGGGGAATCAGCCCCAGCATTTT.

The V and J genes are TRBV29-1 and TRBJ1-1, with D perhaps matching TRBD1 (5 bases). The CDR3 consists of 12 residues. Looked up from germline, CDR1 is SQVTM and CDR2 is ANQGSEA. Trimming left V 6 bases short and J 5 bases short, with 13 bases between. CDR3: CSVGGGYTEAFF. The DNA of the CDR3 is TGCAGCGTGGGGGGGGGTTATACTGAAGCTTTCTTT.

The CDR3 here is CASGNGGTDTQYF. The CDR3 DNA reads TGTGCCAGCGGGAACGGGGGCACAGATACGCAGTATTTT. The chain carries TRBV9 and TRBJ2-3, with D tentatively TRBD2 (5 bases). The germline CDR1 and CDR2 sequences are SGDLS and YYNGEE. This CDR3 has 13 residues. The ends were cut back, 7 bases at V and 1 base at J, with 10 bases in the middle. The whole variable domain, filled in from reference TRBV9 and TRBJ2-3, reads DSGVTQTPKHLITATGQRVTLRCSPRSGDLSVYWYQQSLDQGLQFLIQYYNGEERAKGNILERFSAQQFPDLHSELNLSSLELGDSALYFCASGNGGTDTQYFGPGTRLTVL.

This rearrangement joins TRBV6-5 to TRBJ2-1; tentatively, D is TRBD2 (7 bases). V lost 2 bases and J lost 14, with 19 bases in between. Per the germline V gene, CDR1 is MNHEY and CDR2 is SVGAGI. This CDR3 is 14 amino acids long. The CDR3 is CASSYPAQGGTKFF. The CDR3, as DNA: TGTGCCAGCAGTTACCCGGCGCAGGGAGGGACAAAGTTCTTC.

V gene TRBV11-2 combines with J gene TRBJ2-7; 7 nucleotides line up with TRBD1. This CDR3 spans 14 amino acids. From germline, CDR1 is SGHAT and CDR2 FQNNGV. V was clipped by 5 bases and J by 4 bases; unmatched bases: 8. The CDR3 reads CASSARTGDYEQYF. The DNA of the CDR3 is TGTGCCAGCAGCGCAAGGACAGGAGATTACGAGCAGTACTTC.

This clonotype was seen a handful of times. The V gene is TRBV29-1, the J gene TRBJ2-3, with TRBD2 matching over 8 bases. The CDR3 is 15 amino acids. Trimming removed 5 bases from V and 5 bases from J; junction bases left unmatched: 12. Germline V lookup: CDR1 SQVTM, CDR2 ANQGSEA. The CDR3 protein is CSVISRGGRKDTQYF. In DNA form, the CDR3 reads TGCAGCGTTATTTCCCGGGGGGGCCGAAAAGATACGCAGTATTTT.